What follows are 2 T cell receptor beta chains derived from one specimen sequenced in a study of T-cell memory formation after mild COVID-19. TCRdb passed the 5' RACE reads through MiXCR, listing each CDR3 protein once. The sample yields hundreds of thousands of distinct CDR3 sequences, roughly 20% seen once. Specimen: PBMCs or a T cell subset sorted from them (not recorded which). The source is a man younger than 35 who had mild COVID-19 (a few samples of this study predate the infection). Cell type and time point are not known.

The gene calls are TRBV11-2 and TRBJ2-5, with D perhaps being TRBD1 or TRBD2 (5 bases each). The CDR3 extends over 16 amino acids. Trimming stripped 5 bases from V and 1 base from J, with 17 bases between. Germline V lookup: CDR1 SGHAT, CDR2 FQNNGV. The CDR3 coding sequence is TGTGCCAGCAGCAACCCCCCGTCGGGACGCCAAGAGACCCAGTACTTC. It translates to CASSNPPSGRQETQYF.

This clonotype occurred a few times. This chain connects TRBV5-1 to TRBJ2-1; 10 positions agree with TRBD2. With 4 bases clipped from V and 6 bases from J, the junction kept 7 bases outside the gene matches. The V gene's germline CDR1 is SGHRS and CDR2 YFSETQ. This CDR3 region has 15 residues. The CDR3 loop reads CASSNLAGATNEQFF. The CDR3 DNA sequence: TGCGCCAGCAGCAATCTAGCGGGGGCGACCAATGAGCAGTTCTTC.